Each of the 27 T cell receptor beta chains below was sequenced from the same sample in a study of blood T cells in healthy people across ages (dated by TCRdb to 2013 to 2016). Receptors were amplified or captured by 5' RACE. Sequencing took place on an Illumina HiSeq 2500. A second PCR of about 7 to 12 cycles was run with a J-beta primer mix and a sample-barcoded 5' primer. TCRdb passed the public sequencing reads through fastp at Q25 and MiXCR, retaining productive beta sequences. Rows merge per CDR3 protein into single entries with the most common DNA and genes. Within this sample are fewer than 800,000 distinct CDR3 sequences, with roughly 30% of them counted one time only. 15% of the sample comes from the top ten. Sequenced material: blood. Receptors were obtained from a woman over 75 in good health. Donor details come from another sample of the same person, matched by shared clones.

This clonotype was seen many times. The chain joins TRBV4-3 to TRBJ1-4; 8 bases are shared with TRBD1. After removal of 0 bases from V and 10 bases from J, the junction contained 7 bases not matched to a gene. Per the germline V gene, CDR1 is LGHNA and CDR2 is YSLEER. The CDR3 consists of 15 residues. The CDR3 loop is CASSQDRTGKGKLFF. DNA of the CDR3: TGCGCCAGCAGCCAAGATAGGACAGGGAAAGGAAAACTGTTTTTT.

On this clonotype: A clone one base away is much larger, so this may be a read error. The V call is TRBV20-1, the J call TRBJ2-6; 8 nucleotides match TRBD2. There are 15 residues in the CDR3. Germline V gene lookup returns CDR1 DFQATT and CDR2 SNEGSKA (reference sequence). The CDR3 bases are TGCAGTGCTAGGCGGGGGGAAGCTGGGGCCAACGTCCCGACTTTC. Its translation: CSARRGEAGANVPTF.

The chain joins TRBV2 to TRBJ2-7, with D perhaps TRBD1 (5 bases). From germline, CDR1 is SNHLY and CDR2 FYNNEI. The ends were cut back, 4 bases at V and 6 bases at J, with 19 bases in the middle. This CDR3 contains 15 residues. CDR3 residues: CASSGGLGTIGEQYF. The CDR3 nucleotides read TGTGCCAGCAGTGGGGGCCTGGGCACTATAGGCGAGCAGTACTTC.

Many counts were recorded for this clonotype. DNA for the CDR3: TGTGCCAGCAGCTTAAACCGCGGACTAGCGGGGGGGCCTTTGAGCGAGCAGTACTTC. Its protein product is CASSLNRGLAGGPLSEQYF. The J gene is TRBJ2-7, the V gene TRBV7-9; TRBD2 matches 15 bases. V gave up 2 bases and J gave up 6 bases; unmatched junction bases: 14. The germline V gene has CDR1 SEHNR and CDR2 FQNEAQ (reference sequence). This CDR3 comprises 19 residues.

A note on this clonotype: The junction differs from germline at one of its ends, possibly a read error. The chain carries TRBV2 and TRBJ1-2, with TRBD1 matching over 7 bases. CDR3 size: 14 residues. The V gene's germline CDR1 is SNHLY and CDR2 FYNNEI. The CDR3: CASTLDRPNHGYTF. CDR3 DNA sequence: TGTGCCAGCACCCTGGACAGGCCTAACCATGGCTACACCTTC.

This clonotype has a count of ten or more. The V gene is TRBV5-5, the J gene TRBJ2-1, with unresolved D. V was pared by 3 bases and J by 4 bases, with 11 bases between. CDR1 SGHKS and CDR2 YYEKEE come from the germline V gene (reference sequence). CDR3 size: 14 residues. CDR3 in DNA: TGTGCCAGCAGCTGGTTAGGCGGATACAATGAGCAGTTCTTC. Its protein is CASSWLGGYNEQFF.

This clonotype was observed at least ten times. V and J are TRBV12-3 or TRBV12-4 and TRBJ2-4; D might be TRBD1 (6 bases). Deletions cut 6 bases from V and 2 bases from J, with 14 bases between. The CDR3 covers 15 residues. CDR3 sequence: CASSATGLTKNIQYF. CDR3 nucleotide sequence: TGTGCCAGCAGCGCAACAGGGTTGACCAAAAACATTCAGTACTTC.

This clonotype occurred many times. In nucleotides, the CDR3 is TGTGCCAGCAGCTTAGTAAGGGCGTACGAGCAGTACTTC. It encodes CASSLVRAYEQYF. J is TRBJ2-7 and V is TRBV11-2; D is uncertain. This CDR3 is built from 13 residues. The germline V gene encodes CDR1 SGHAT and CDR2 FQNNGV. The V end lost 1 base, the J end lost 4 bases, and 8 bases lay between the germline ends.

This clonotype was seen a handful of times. J is TRBJ1-1 and V is TRBV6-1; no firm D call. V was pared by 6 bases and J by 1 base, with 9 bases between. The CDR3 is made up of 13 amino acids. CDR1 is MNHNS and CDR2 is SASEGT in the germline V gene. CDR3 amino acids: CASSFQPNTEAFF. The CDR3 DNA reads as TGTGCCAGCAGCTTTCAGCCGAACACTGAAGCTTTCTTT.

This clonotype was counted a single time. The chain couples TRBV5-1 to TRBJ1-6; weak D call: TRBD1 (6 bases). Germline V CDR1 and CDR2: SGHRS, YFSETQ. Trimming removed 2 bases from V and 16 bases from J, with 13 bases in between. The CDR3 has 12 amino acids. The CDR3 DNA is TGCGCCAGCAGCTTCGGACAGCCTCCACTCCACTTT. It specifies CASSFGQPPLHF.

This clonotype was found a few times. This could be a read error, since a much larger clone is one nucleotide away. This chain uses TRBV5-1 with TRBJ2-1; 7 bases fit TRBD2. The V and J ends lost 4 bases and 6 bases, in that order; junction bases with no gene match: 7. This CDR3 is 14 amino acids long. Germline-derived CDR1 and CDR2 are SGHRS and YFSETQ. The CDR3 DNA reads as TGCGCCAGCAGCGTCGGGGGGACCTGCAATGAGCAGTTCTTC. Translated, it gives CASSVGGTCNEQFF.

This clonotype was observed a handful of times. The V call is TRBV5-1, the J call TRBJ1-1, with D tentatively TRBD1 (6 bases). V dropped 0 bases and J dropped 1 base, with 13 bases sitting between them. The CDR3 extends over 16 amino acids. Germline V gives CDR1 SGHRS, CDR2 YFSETQ. In nucleotides, the CDR3 is TGCGCCAGCAGCTTGGGCGGCAGGGGCTGGAACACTGAAGCTTTCTTT. Its protein is CASSLGGRGWNTEAFF.

This clonotype has a count of ten or more. The V call is TRBV7-2, the J call TRBJ2-5, with 8 bases that match TRBD2. Germline CDR1 reads SGHTA; CDR2 reads FQGNSA. J lost 1 base, V lost 5 bases, and 6 bases had no gene match. The CDR3 spans 15 residues. The DNA for the CDR3 is TGTGCCAGCAGCGTACAGCGGGGGCCCCAAGAGACCCAGTACTTC. Translating it yields CASSVQRGPQETQYF.

This clonotype has only a few counts. The gene calls are TRBV15 and TRBJ2-7; D possibly corresponds to TRBD1 (6 bases). Germline V gives CDR1 LNHNV, CDR2 YYDKDF (reference sequence). This CDR3 comprises 13 residues. Trimming removed 1 base at V and 7 bases at J, with 11 bases between. For the CDR3, the DNA is TGTGCCACCAGCAGAGGATGGGGGCAAGAGCAGTACTTC. Translation gives CATSRGWGQEQYF.

This sequence joins TRBV6-2 or TRBV6-3 and TRBJ2-1; perhaps D is TRBD1 or TRBD2 (5 bases each). The CDR3 contains 13 residues. Deletions cut 2 bases from V and 5 bases from J, with 7 bases between. Germline V gives CDR1 MNHEY, CDR2 SVGEGT. CDR3 DNA sequence: TGTGCCAGCAGTTACAAGGGACACAATGAGCAGTTCTTC. Protein sequence: CASSYKGHNEQFF.

The chain uses TRBV20-1 and TRBJ2-7, with D perhaps TRBD2 (6 bases). V was trimmed by 5 bases and J by 2 bases, leaving 16 bases between them. The CDR3 sequence is 14 residues long. Germline CDR1 and CDR2: DFQATT and SNEGSKA (reference sequence). In nucleotides, the CDR3 is TGCAGTGCTGCTGGTGCGGGGCGACCCTACGAGCAGTACTTC. Amino acids: CSAAGAGRPYEQYF.

This clonotype was detected only once. This sequence joins TRBV29-1 and TRBJ1-4, with D unresolved. Trimming removed 2 bases at V and 3 bases at J, with 10 bases between. From germline, CDR1 is SQVTM and CDR2 ANQGSEA. The CDR3 has 14 residues. CDR3 coding DNA: TGCAGCGTTGAATTGGGTACAGCTAATGAAAAACTGTTTTTT. This translates into CSVELGTANEKLFF.

In this sample, this clonotype turned up a few times. Given a much more abundant clone one base away, this may be a read error. J is TRBJ2-1 and V is TRBV20-1; D tentatively reads TRBD1 or TRBD2 (5 bases each). The CDR3 spans 13 residues. Germline CDR1 reads DFQATT; CDR2 reads SNEGSKA (reference sequence). V was cut by 3 bases and J by 8 bases, with 14 bases left in between. The CDR3 loop is CSASRDPRDEQFF. CDR3 in DNA: TGCAGTGCTAGCCGGGACCCCCGCGATGAGCAGTTCTTC.

This chain uses TRBV25-1 with TRBJ2-3; the match to TRBD2 covers 9 bases. Looked up from germline, CDR1 is MGHDK and CDR2 is SYGVNS. This CDR3 region has 18 residues. V gave up 10 bases and J gave up 0 bases; unmatched junction bases: 17. The CDR3 DNA reads as TGTGCCATCAGCCCGGACGGGACTAGCTGGGCAAGCACAGATACGCAGTATTTT. Its translation: CAISPDGTSWASTDTQYF.

Details on this clonotype: This clone may be a read error of a much larger clone one base away. This rearrangement joins TRBV7-2 to TRBJ1-6; no reliable D call. Trimming stripped 7 bases from V and 9 bases from J, with 16 bases between. The CDR3 has 14 amino acids. The V gene's germline CDR1 is SGHTA and CDR2 FQGNSA. This chain's CDR3 is CASTAEALGSPLHF. CDR3 coding DNA: TGTGCCAGCACCGCGGAGGCCCTTGGTTCACCCCTCCACTTT.

There are many counts of this clonotype. V gene TRBV20-1 combines with J gene TRBJ1-2; no reliable D call. The CDR3 loop spans 13 amino acids. The germline CDR1 and CDR2 sequences are DFQATT and SNEGSKA (reference sequence). Trimming left V 0 bases short and J 7 bases short, with 12 bases between. This CDR3 is CSARDTEVSGYTF. The CDR3, as DNA: TGCAGTGCTAGAGATACGGAGGTCTCTGGCTACACCTTC.

The chain carries TRBV20-1 and TRBJ1-5; 7 bases match TRBD1. CDR1 and CDR2 from the germline V gene are DFQATT and SNEGSKA (reference sequence). The length of the CDR3 is 19 residues. Trimming cost V 3 bases and J 7 bases; bases outside gene matches: 24. CDR3 region: CSASDTDSYETGKRQPQHF. The CDR3 region has the DNA TGCAGTGCTAGCGATACCGATAGTTATGAGACAGGGAAGAGACAGCCCCAGCATTTT.

As regards this clonotype: Possible read error: a much larger clone is one base away. This sequence joins TRBV6-2 or TRBV6-3 and TRBJ2-7; 9 bases are a match to TRBD2. The V gene end was trimmed by 3 bases and the J gene end by 2 bases; junction bases not matched to a gene: 11. This CDR3 is 17 amino acids long. Germline V gives CDR1 MNHEY, CDR2 SVGEGT. The CDR3 DNA reads as TGTGCCAGCAGTTATGGGCCAGCGGGGGGATCCACCTACGAGCAGTACTTC. Protein sequence: CASSYGPAGGSTYEQYF.

There are many counts of this clonotype. The J gene is TRBJ2-7, the V gene TRBV20-1, with TRBD2 as a possible D gene (5 bases). This CDR3 is built from 14 residues. Germline V lookup: CDR1 DFQATT, CDR2 SNEGSKA (reference sequence). V lost 4 bases and J lost 7, with 20 bases in between. CDR3 loop: CSAKPGVLTGEQYF. In DNA, the CDR3 is TGCAGTGCTAAGCCCGGGGTCCTTACGGGGGAGCAGTACTTC.

The chain combines TRBV7-2 with TRBJ2-3; 7 bases are a match to TRBD2. Germline assignment: CDR1 SGHTA and CDR2 FQGNSA. V trimming: 5 bases; J trimming: 5 bases; junction bases outside the gene matches: 10. The CDR3 consists of 15 residues. Written as DNA, the CDR3 is TGTGCCAGCAGCATCGGACTAGGAGAGGGAGATACGCAGTATTTT. Its protein product is CASSIGLGEGDTQYF.

The chain couples TRBV19 to TRBJ1-1, with 8 bases fitting TRBD1. Germline CDR1 LNHDA, CDR2 SQIVND (reference sequence). Trimming took 3 bases from V and 1 from J; bases not matched to a gene: 4. The CDR3 is 15 residues long. The DNA of the CDR3 is TGTGCCAGTAGTATGGACAGGGCGTGGAACACTGAAGCTTTCTTT. Translated, it gives CASSMDRAWNTEAFF. The full variable domain, completed using reference TRBV19 and TRBJ1-1, is DGGITQSPKYLFRKEGQNVTLSCEQNLNHDAMYWYRQDPGQGLRLIYYSQIVNDFQKGDIAEGYSVSREKKESFPLTVTSAQKNPTAFYLCASSMDRAWNTEAFFGQGTRLTVV.

This clonotype was observed many times. V gene TRBV6-1 combines with J gene TRBJ2-1; TRBD2 might be the D (6 bases). In germline, CDR1 is MNHNS, CDR2 SASEGT. This CDR3 region has 11 residues. V dropped 7 bases and J dropped 10 bases, with 11 bases sitting between them. In DNA form, the CDR3 reads TGTGCCAGCAACCTTGGAGGGGAGCAGTTCTTC. Translated, it gives CASNLGGEQFF.